This T cell receptor (beta chain) was documented in a study of human T cells and chemical hapten exposure. General study findings and limits: TCRs exceeding a frequency of 1 in 1000 stayed unchanged under DPC sensitization.

The germline V gene has CDR1 MNHEY and CDR2 SVGEGT. This CDR3 comprises 15 residues. Trimming removed 3 bases at V and 6 bases at J, with 15 bases between. Each CDR3 protein is one row after TCRdb ran MiXCR on the RACE reads. This sample has approximately 80,000 distinct CDR3 sequences; roughly 7.6% occur once, and the top ten carry approximately 1.5%. Sample time point: patch test 1, 2 weeks after DPC sensitization. Treatment in this sample: therapeutic diphenylcyclopropenone sensitization with weekly scalp DPC. This clonotype was picked up many times. The antigen is unknown. The sequence was obtained from a woman under 40 with alopecia areata. Some clones in this sample may be carry-over from other donors' samples. The chain combines TRBV6-2 or TRBV6-3 with TRBJ1-5; TRBD1 is a possible D gene (5 bases). Sequencing was performed on whole blood, taken in connection with sensitization to the hapten diphenylcyclopropenone (DPC). The CDR3 bases are TGTGCCAGCAGTTATCGTGGGGGAGTCAGTCAGCCCCAGCATTTT. This translates into CASSYRGGVSQPQHF.